This T cell receptor beta chain was captured by sequencing in a study of T-cell reconstitution after alpha-beta-depleted transplantation in children. General study points: It was reported that alpha-beta T cells came from several hundred expanded graft clones (about two months after transplant).

In the case of this clonotype: Its matching antigen is unknown.

This CDR3 has 14 residues. With V trimmed by 7 bases and J by 0 bases, 5 bases remained unmatched. Germline V gene data show CDR1 as SQVTM and CDR2 as ANQGSEA. Unique molecular identifiers were incorporated when the TCRbeta library was constructed. MiXCR, run by TCRdb on the PCR reads, gives a single entry per CDR3 protein. The sample carries about 540,000 distinct CDR3 sequences, 20% to 30% recorded once. The sequence derives from a boy under three years old with Wiskott-Aldrich syndrome, due to receive a stem cell transplant. The sequencing here drew on PBMCs, taken before TCRalphabeta/CD19-depleted stem cell transplant. V usage is TRBV29-1 and J usage is TRBJ2-1, with 8 bases fitting TRBD2. The CDR3 DNA is TGCAGCGCCTTAGCGGGGATCTCCTACAATGAGCAGTTCTTC. It encodes CSALAGISYNEQFF.